This T cell receptor beta chain was found in a study of regulatory T cells in long-lasting Graves disease. Study-wide background: Those with persistent Graves' disease had received antithyroid drugs for over 5 years with positive TSH receptor antibodies.

HTBI primers from iRepertoire and Arm-PCR of CDR3 regions yielded the TCR beta libraries. MiXCR, applied by TCRdb to the multiplex PCR reads, yields one record per CDR3 protein. The sample records roughly 400,000 distinct CDR3 sequences, under 25% being singletons. Ten or more counts support this clonotype. Its target is unknown. As to time point: persistent/refractory GD, antithyroid drugs over 5 years with positive TRAb. Making the TCR library involved RNA that had been extracted from PBMCs. Diagnosis followed American Thyroid Association guidelines for Graves' disease. The V end lost 5 bases, the J end lost 3 bases, and 17 bases lay between the germline ends. The CDR3 sequence is 16 residues long. Germline V CDR1 and CDR2: SGHTA, FQGNSA. Study-wide points: Persistent disease favored TRBV28, TRBJ1-2 and TRBJ2-5. It was peripheral blood alone, not thyroid tissue, that was studied.

The starting material was peripheral blood mononuclear cells (PBMCs), obtained when the disease was refractory, from a patient treated with antithyroid drugs. The V gene is TRBV7-2, the J gene TRBJ1-5; D is unclear. This TCR derives from a female donor with Graves disease. The CDR3 region has the DNA TGTGCCAGCAGCCGAGCACCACAAGGGAACAATCAGCCCCAGCATTTT. Translated, it gives CASSRAPQGNNQPQHF.